The next 3 T cell receptor beta chains were all read from a single sample in a study of breast tumors, draining lymph nodes, adjacent tissues. TCRdb reanalysed the multiplex PCR reads using MiXCR and keeps one entry per CDR3 protein. The sample consists of some 120,000 distinct CDR3 sequences, nearly 20% of them appearing once. Samples came from axillary lymph nodes draining the breast cancer. The sequenced material came from axillary lymph node tissue. Receptor source: a female donor with breast cancer. Some clones in this sample may be carry-over from other donors' samples.

This clonotype was observed at least ten times. The rearrangement links TRBV12-3 or TRBV12-4 to TRBJ1-4; 7 nucleotides agree with TRBD1. This CDR3 is 13 amino acids long. J lost 8 bases, V lost 5 bases, and 5 bases had no gene match. CDR3 sequence reads: CASSVTGREKLFF. The CDR3 DNA sequence: TGTGCCAGCAGTGTGACAGGGAGGGAAAAACTGTTTTTT.

Concerning this clonotype: The junction departs from the called germline gene at one end, perhaps through a read error. The V call is TRBV10-3, the J call TRBJ2-2, with 13 bases fitting TRBD2. Per the germline V gene, CDR1 is ENHRY and CDR2 is SYGVKD. The CDR3 has 17 residues. In DNA, the CDR3 is TGTGCCATCAAGGTGAGACTAGCGGGAGGAGTATCCGGGGAGCTGTTTTTC. This translates into CAIKVRLAGGVSGELFF.

At least ten counts were recorded for this clonotype. The V call is TRBV14, the J call TRBJ2-7; TRBD2 agrees at 9 bases. Trimming at V came to 4 bases and at J to 3 bases, leaving 10 bases not matched to a gene. Germline CDR1 SGHDN, CDR2 FVKESK. The CDR3 runs to 16 residues. CDR3 DNA: TGTGCCAGCAGCCCCCTGGGAATGCGGGAGGGCTACGAGCAGTACTTC. Encoded protein: CASSPLGMREGYEQYF.